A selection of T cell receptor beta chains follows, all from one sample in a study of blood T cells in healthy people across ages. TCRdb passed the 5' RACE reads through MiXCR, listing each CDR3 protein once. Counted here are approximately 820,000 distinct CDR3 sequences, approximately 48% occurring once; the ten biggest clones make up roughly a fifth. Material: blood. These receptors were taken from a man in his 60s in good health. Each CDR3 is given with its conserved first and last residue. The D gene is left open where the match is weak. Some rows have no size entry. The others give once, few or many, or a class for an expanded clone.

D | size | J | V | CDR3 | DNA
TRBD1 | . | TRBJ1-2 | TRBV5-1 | CASSIGTGPYGYTF | TGCGCCAGCAGCATCGGGACAGGGCCCTATGGCTACACCTTC
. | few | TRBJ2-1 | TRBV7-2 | CASSLDPAGRYNEQFF | TGTGCCAGCAGCTTAGATCCAGCGGGCCGCTACAATGAGCAGTTCTTC
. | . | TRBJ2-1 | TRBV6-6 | CASTPGGKETQFF | TGTGCCAGCACTCCCGGAGGAAAAGAGACCCAGTTCTTC
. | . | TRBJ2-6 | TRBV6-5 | CASTPFGGGANVLTF | TGTGCCAGCACCCCCTTTGGAGGTGGGGCCAACGTCCTGACTTTC
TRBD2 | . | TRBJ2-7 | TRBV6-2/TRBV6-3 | CASSSVYGGGRAYEQYF | TGTGCCAGCAGTTCCGTCTATGGCGGGGGTAGGGCCTACGAGCAGTACTTC
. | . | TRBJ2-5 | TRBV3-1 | CASSPADSFQETQYF | TGTGCCAGCAGCCCCGCCGACAGTTTCCAAGAGACCCAGTACTTC
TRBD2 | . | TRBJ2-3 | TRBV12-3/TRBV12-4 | CASSRLAGPTDTQYF | TGTGCCAGCTCCAGACTAGCGGGTCCCACAGATACGCAGTATTTT
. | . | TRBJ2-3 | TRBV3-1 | CASSQGGPADTQYF | TGTGCCAGCAGCCAGGGGGGGCCAGCAGATACGCAGTATTTT
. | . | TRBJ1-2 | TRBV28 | CASSSPFGGYTF | TGTGCCAGCAGTTCCCCCTTCGGTGGCTACACCTTC
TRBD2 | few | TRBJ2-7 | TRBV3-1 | CASSQEVGGGINEQYF | TGTGCCAGCAGCCAAGAGGTTGGCGGGGGGATCAATGAGCAGTACTTC
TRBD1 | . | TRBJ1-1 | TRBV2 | CASRQGASAFF | TGTGCCAGCAGGCAGGGGGCGAGCGCTTTCTTT